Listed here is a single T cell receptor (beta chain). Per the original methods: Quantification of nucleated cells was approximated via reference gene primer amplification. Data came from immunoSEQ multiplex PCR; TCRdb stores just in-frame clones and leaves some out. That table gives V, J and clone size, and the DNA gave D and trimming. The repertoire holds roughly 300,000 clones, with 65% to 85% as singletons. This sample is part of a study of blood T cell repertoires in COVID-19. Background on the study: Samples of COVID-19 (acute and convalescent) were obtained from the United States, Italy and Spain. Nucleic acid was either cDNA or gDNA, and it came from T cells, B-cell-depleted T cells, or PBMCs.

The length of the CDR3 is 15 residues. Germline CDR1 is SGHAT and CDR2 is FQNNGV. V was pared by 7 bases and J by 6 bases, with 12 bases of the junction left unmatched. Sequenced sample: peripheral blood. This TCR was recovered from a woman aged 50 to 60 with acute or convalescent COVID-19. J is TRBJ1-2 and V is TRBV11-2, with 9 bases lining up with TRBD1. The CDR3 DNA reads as TGTGCCAGCACCCCGTCCTGGGGACAGGGCCATGGCTACACCTTC. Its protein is CASTPSWGQGHGYTF.